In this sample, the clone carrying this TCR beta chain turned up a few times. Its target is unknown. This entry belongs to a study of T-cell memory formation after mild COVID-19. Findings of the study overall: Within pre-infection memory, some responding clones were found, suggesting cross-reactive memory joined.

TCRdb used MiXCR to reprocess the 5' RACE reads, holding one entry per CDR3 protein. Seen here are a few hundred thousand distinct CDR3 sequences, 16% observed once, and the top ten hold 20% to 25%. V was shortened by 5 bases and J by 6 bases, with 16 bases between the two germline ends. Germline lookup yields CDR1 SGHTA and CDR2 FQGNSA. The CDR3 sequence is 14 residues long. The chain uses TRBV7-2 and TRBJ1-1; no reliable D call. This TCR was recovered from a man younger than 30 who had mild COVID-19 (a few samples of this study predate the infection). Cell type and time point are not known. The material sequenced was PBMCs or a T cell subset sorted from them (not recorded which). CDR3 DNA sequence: TGTGCCAGCAGCAACGTCCCGGACGAGTCTGAAGCTTTCTTT. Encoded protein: CASSNVPDESEAFF.